This entry lists 29 T cell receptor beta chains sequenced from one sample in a study of blood T cells in healthy people across ages. With a J-beta primer mix and a sample-barcoded 5' primer, a second PCR ran about 6 to 11 cycles. TCRdb used MiXCR to reprocess the 5' RACE reads, holding one entry per CDR3 protein. This table has over a million distinct CDR3 sequences, roughly two fifths appearing once. Sequencing used blood. The receptors were sampled from a woman aged 18-29 years in good health.

The V and J genes are TRBV3-1 and TRBJ2-5; 8 bases fit TRBD2. Germline V gene data show CDR1 as LGHDT and CDR2 as YNNKEL (reference sequence). Losses at the gene ends were 0 bases for V and 11 bases for J; bases not matched to a gene: 20. The CDR3 spans 18 residues. CDR3 protein: CASSQDRGGGFPYNEQYF. The CDR3 DNA is TGTGCCAGCAGCCAAGATCGCGGCGGGGGGTTTCCCTACAATGAGCAGTACTTC.

The genes are TRBV20-1 and TRBJ2-4; TRBD1 matches 9 bases. The J call may be faulty, since TRBJ2-7 better matches the DNA end. CDR1 and CDR2 from the germline V gene are DFQATT and SNEGSKA (reference sequence). CDR3 length equals 13 residues. The CDR3 DNA reads as TGCAGTGCTAGAGTCCCGGACAGGGGCGAGCAGTACTTC. This codes for CSARVPDRGEQYF.

This chain joins TRBV7-9 and TRBJ1-6; tentatively, D is TRBD1 (5 bases). Between the trimmed V and J ends, which lost 1 base and 7 bases, there was a span of 11 bases. The CDR3 totals 15 residues. Germline CDR1 SEHNR, CDR2 FQNEAQ (reference sequence). The CDR3 sequence: CASSLGGAPNSPLHF. Here the CDR3 DNA reads TGTGCCAGCAGCTTAGGCGGGGCTCCAAATTCACCCCTCCACTTT.

The chain recombines TRBV7-9 with TRBJ1-2; the D is unclear. From germline, CDR1 is SEHNR and CDR2 FQNEAQ (reference sequence). Between the trimmed V and J ends, which lost 1 base and 4 bases, there was a span of 10 bases. CDR3 length equals 14 residues. CDR3 sequence (DNA): TGTGCCAGCAGCTTAGAAGTAGTAACCTATGGCTACACCTTC. It encodes CASSLEVVTYGYTF.

CDR3 DNA sequence: TGCAGTGCTAGAGATTGGACAGTTTATGGCTACACCTTC. This gives the protein CSARDWTVYGYTF. The rearrangement joins TRBV20-1 to TRBJ1-2, with D tentatively TRBD1 (6 bases). CDR1 DFQATT and CDR2 SNEGSKA come from the germline V gene (reference sequence). V lost 0 bases, J lost 5 bases, and 10 bases lay in between. CDR3 length equals 13 residues.

V and J are TRBV4-1 and TRBJ1-2; D remains unclear. This CDR3 spans 16 amino acids. V lost 0 bases to trimming and J lost 1 base, with 12 bases between them. CDR1 MGHRA and CDR2 YSYEKL come from the germline V gene. This CDR3 reads CASSQDRSFLNYGYTF. The CDR3, as DNA: TGCGCCAGCAGCCAAGATCGGTCCTTCCTTAACTATGGCTACACCTTC.

This clonotype has only a few counts. The V gene is TRBV10-3, the J gene TRBJ2-3; 8 bases agree with TRBD2. V lost 8 bases, J lost 2 bases, and 6 bases stayed unmatched. The CDR3 covers 14 residues. Looked up from germline, CDR1 is ENHRY and CDR2 is SYGVKD. The CDR3 DNA reads as TGTGCCATCGATAGCGGGACATCCACAGATACGCAGTATTTT. Its protein is CAIDSGTSTDTQYF.

CDR3 DNA: TGTGCCAGCAGCGTACCCGGGGACGAGCAGTACTTC. Residues: CASSVPGDEQYF. The V call is TRBV9, the J call TRBJ2-5; weak D call: TRBD2 (5 bases). The J call may be incorrect, as the DNA end agrees better with TRBJ2-7. The CDR3 covers 12 residues. Germline V gene sequence: CDR1 SGDLS, CDR2 YYNGEE.

This chain connects TRBV7-2 to TRBJ2-3, with D possibly TRBD1 on 5 matching bases. Germline CDR1 reads SGHTA; CDR2 reads FQGNSA. V was shortened by 1 base and J by 9 bases, with 8 bases between the two germline ends. The CDR3 runs 12 residues. CDR3 coding DNA: TGTGCCAGCAGCTTAGTAACAGGAACGCAGTATTTT. Protein sequence: CASSLVTGTQYF.

The chain is built from TRBV21-1 and TRBJ1-5. TRBV21-1 is recorded as a pseudogene. The CDR3 covers 14 residues. CDR3 protein: CASNRTDLNQPQHF. The DNA of the CDR3 is TGTGCCAGCAACCGGACGGACCTTAATCAGCCCCAGCATTTT.

The rearrangement joins TRBV7-2 to TRBJ2-3, with 11 bases fitting TRBD2. Germline V lookup: CDR1 SGHTA, CDR2 FQGNSA. V trimming: 3 bases; J trimming: 1 base; junction bases outside the gene matches: 6. There are 17 residues in the CDR3. The CDR3 sequence is CASSFLPSGGRTDTQYF. The CDR3 DNA is TGTGCCAGCAGCTTTCTCCCTAGCGGGGGGCGCACAGATACGCAGTATTTT.

V gene TRBV2 combines with J gene TRBJ2-7; D possibly uses TRBD1 or TRBD2 (5 bases each). Trimming took 1 base from V and 7 from J, leaving 14 bases between them. Germline loops: CDR1 SNHLY, CDR2 FYNNEI. This CDR3 contains 14 residues. CDR3 in amino acids: CASSEESRGREQYF. As DNA, the CDR3 is TGTGCCAGCAGTGAAGAGTCGAGGGGACGGGAGCAGTACTTC.

V is TRBV20-1 and J is TRBJ1-1; D is uncertain. From germline, CDR1 is DFQATT and CDR2 SNEGSKA (reference sequence). V lost 3 bases and J lost 8, with 10 bases in between. The CDR3 covers 11 residues. The CDR3 loop is CSARFGMEAFF. The CDR3 DNA follows: TGCAGTGCTAGGTTCGGGATGGAAGCTTTCTTT.

This clonotype was counted between two and nine times. CDR3 loop: CASSSLVERVPYEQYF. The CDR3 region has the DNA TGTGCCAGCAGCTCCCTAGTCGAGCGGGTACCCTACGAGCAGTACTTC. The chain combines TRBV11-1 with TRBJ2-7, with D possibly being TRBD2 (6 bases). Germline-derived CDR1 and CDR2 are SGHAT and FQDESV (reference sequence). The CDR3 sequence is 16 residues long. V lost 4 bases, J lost 2 bases, and 18 bases lay in between. Drawing the rest from reference TRBV11-1 and TRBJ2-7, the complete variable domain is EAEVAQSPRYKITEKSQAVAFWCDPISGHATLYWYRQILGQGPELLVQFQDESVVDDSQLPKDRFSAERLKGVDSTLKIQPAELGDSAMYLCASSSLVERVPYEQYFGPGTRLTVT.

This clonotype was counted a single time. A much larger clone differs by one base, so this may be a read error. V usage is TRBV7-2 and J usage is TRBJ2-1; D gene uncertain. Germline values: CDR1 SGHTA, CDR2 FQGNSA. The CDR3 contains 13 residues. Trimming removed 1 base at V and 15 bases at J, with 16 bases between. In DNA, the CDR3 is TGTGCCAGCAGCTTAGGCCGACGGGCCTACCTGTTCTTC. Translated, it gives CASSLGRRAYLFF.

This clonotype showed up many times. V is TRBV13 and J is TRBJ2-2, with D possibly matching TRBD2 (5 bases). Germline V CDR1 and CDR2: PRHDT, FYEKMQ (reference sequence). CDR3 length: 12 residues. The V end was cut by 3 bases, the J end by 6 bases, with 5 bases between. CDR3 loop: CASSFSAGELFF. CDR3 nucleotide sequence: TGTGCCAGCAGCTTTAGCGCCGGGGAGCTGTTTTTT.

The J gene is TRBJ1-1, the V gene TRBV2, with D uncertain. The CDR3 loop spans 13 amino acids. The V gene's germline CDR1 is SNHLY and CDR2 FYNNEI. Trimming cost V 3 bases and J 5 bases, with 10 bases left between them. DNA of the CDR3: TGTGCCAGCAGTGAGGAGGGTGGGACTGAAGCTTTCTTT. Translation: CASSEEGGTEAFF.

The chain combines TRBV30 with TRBJ2-7; unclear D gene. The length of the CDR3 is 13 residues. Per germline, CDR1 GTSNPN and CDR2 SVGIG (reference sequence). V was clipped by 0 bases and J by 3 bases, with 9 bases between them. CDR3: CAWSVNPRYEQYF. The CDR3 DNA sequence: TGTGCCTGGAGTGTAAATCCACGCTACGAGCAGTACTTC.

This clonotype has a handful of counts. This chain links TRBV12-3 or TRBV12-4 with TRBJ1-4; D is unresolved. V lost 8 bases and J lost 10, with 20 bases in between. This CDR3 spans 14 amino acids. This CDR3 reads CASSYAAASRKLFF. The CDR3 nucleotides read TGTGCCAGCTCCTACGCGGCAGCGAGCCGAAAACTGTTTTTT.

Worth noting for this clonotype: A read error may account for a junction end that differs from germline. The chain couples TRBV9 to TRBJ2-3, with 11 bases lining up with TRBD2. This CDR3 is built from 18 residues. Germline V gene sequence: CDR1 SGDLS, CDR2 YYNGEE. The CDR3 is CASSVVASGRFGTETQYF. Here the CDR3 DNA reads TGTGCCAGCAGCGTAGTAGCTAGCGGGAGGTTCGGCACAGAGACGCAGTATTTT.

This chain uses TRBV7-9 with TRBJ1-2; possibly TRBD1 for D (5 bases). CDR1 SEHNR and CDR2 FQNEAQ come from the germline V gene (reference sequence). V was trimmed by 3 bases and J by 4 bases, leaving 12 bases between them. This CDR3 has 14 residues. The CDR3 here is CASSFVTGTYGYTF. The CDR3 region has the DNA TGTGCCAGCAGCTTCGTAACAGGAACCTATGGCTACACCTTC.

This clonotype occurred once. The chain employs TRBV27 and TRBJ2-7, with 9 bases matching TRBD1. The last part of the DNA fits TRBJ2-5 better; the J call may be wrong. CDR1 MNHEY and CDR2 SMNVEV come from the germline V gene (reference sequence). The CDR3 covers 16 residues. CDR3 in DNA: TGTGCCAGCAGTCCTGGGACAGGGTCGTTTGTGGAGACCCAGTACTTC. Amino acids: CASSPGTGSFVETQYF.

This clonotype has a handful of counts. This may be a read error, as it is one base from a much larger clone. The chain has TRBV7-2 and TRBJ2-1; possibly TRBD1 for D (6 bases). This CDR3 is built from 17 residues. Germline-derived CDR1 and CDR2 are SGHTA and FQGNSA. V dropped 4 bases and J dropped 8 bases, with 24 bases sitting between them. This chain's CDR3 is CASSSRWVGATVDEQFF. CDR3 DNA sequence: TGTGCCAGCAGCTCGCGCTGGGTGGGGGCCACAGTAGATGAGCAGTTCTTC.

The chain joins TRBV20-1 to TRBJ2-1; D unresolved. There are 12 residues in the CDR3. The germline CDR1 and CDR2 sequences are DFQATT and SNEGSKA (reference sequence). DNA of the CDR3: TGCAGCCACTCGGGCCGTGGGTGGGAGCAGTTCTTC. Encoded protein: CSHSGRGWEQFF.

This clonotype was counted between two and nine times. This rearrangement joins TRBV6-2 or TRBV6-3 to TRBJ2-7; no reliable D call. Germline CDR1 MNHEY, CDR2 SVGEGT. V was cut by 6 bases and J by 2 bases, with 8 bases left in between. The CDR3 runs to 12 residues. The DNA of the CDR3 is TGTGCCAGCAGCCCGCTTCCCTACGAGCAGTACTTC. Its translation is CASSPLPYEQYF.

This clonotype was seen a handful of times. This chain connects TRBV3-1 to TRBJ2-1; TRBD1 or TRBD2 may be the D gene (5 bases each). Germline CDR1 and CDR2: LGHDT and YNNKEL (reference sequence). Trimming stripped 3 bases from V and 0 bases from J, with 12 bases between. This CDR3 comprises 16 residues. CDR3: CASSHHRGDSYNEQFF. CDR3 DNA sequence: TGTGCCAGCAGCCATCACAGAGGGGACTCCTACAATGAGCAGTTCTTC.

The chain carries TRBV20-1 and TRBJ2-6; D may match TRBD1 or TRBD2 (5 bases each). There are 15 residues in the CDR3. V was clipped by 5 bases and J by 4 bases, with 15 bases between them. Germline assignment: CDR1 DFQATT and CDR2 SNEGSKA (reference sequence). CDR3 residues: CSAGVGGSGANVLTF. The CDR3 nucleotides are TGCAGTGCTGGAGTTGGGGGATCCGGGGCCAACGTCCTGACTTTC.

The table lists this clonotype with a few counts. V is TRBV24-1 and J is TRBJ2-1, with D unresolved. The V end was cut by 4 bases, the J end by 5 bases, with 2 bases between. CDR1 and CDR2 (germline): KGHDR, SFDVKD. This CDR3 is 11 amino acids long. The CDR3 loop reads CATSENNEQFF. CDR3 nucleotides: TGTGCCACCAGTGAAAACAATGAGCAGTTCTTC.

In regard to this clonotype: Sequence at one end of the junction differs from germline and may be a read error. V is TRBV12-3 or TRBV12-4 and J is TRBJ1-1; a possible D gene is TRBD1 (5 bases). This CDR3 has 14 residues. CDR3 in amino acids: CASSVGGTNTDAFF. CDR3 coding DNA: TGTGCCAGCAGTGTAGGCGGGACCAACACTGACGCTTTCTTT.